The present T cell receptor beta chain was sequenced within a study of OX40 agonist ivuxolimab in advanced cancers. At the level of the study: Patients were treated with intravenous ivuxolimab, dosed at 0.01 to 10 mg/kg and infused every 2 weeks. Aged about 23 to 80 with a mean of approximately 60 years, they were 82.7% male.

Overall study findings and caveats: Averaging showed that CD8+ T cells had more expanded clones than CD4+ did. Certain nonresponders additionally had low normalized T-cell clonal expansion.

Notes on this clone: What it binds is unknown.

V lost 3 bases and J 3 bases, leaving 9 bases between the germline ends. The germline CDR1 and CDR2 sequences are SNHLY and FYNNEI. The CDR3 covers 13 residues. Clones were sequenced by immunoSEQ multiplex PCR, and TCRdb holds only the in-frame ones, with some missing. Seen here are about 83,000 clones, approximately 84% observed once, and the top ten hold around 6.6%. This chain links TRBV2 with TRBJ2-7; no firm D call. The TCR was taken from an adult with an advanced solid tumor such as melanoma, head and neck, liver or kidney cancer. This specimen was CD4+ or CD8+ T cells sorted from blood, taken in a trial of the OX40 agonist ivuxolimab. The CDR3 region has the DNA TGTGCCAGCAGTGACCGGGCAGTCTACGAGCAGTACTTC. It translates to CASSDRAVYEQYF.